This TCR beta chain comes out of a study of T cell responses to AZD1222 COVID-19 vaccine. Study-level results: Repertoire sampling happened only post peak T cell response.

Sequencing used immunoSEQ multiplex PCR; TCRdb keeps in-frame clones, though not all of them. The sample carries about 150,000 clones, roughly 90% recorded once. Comment on this clone: Antigen specificity is unknown.

The clonotype originates from an adult who received the AZD1222 COVID-19 vaccine. Sequenced material: peripheral blood, taken 28 days after the second AZD1222 dose.

The CDR3 sequence is CASSLVVPPYEQYF. The CDR3 DNA reads as TGTGCCAGCAGCTTAGTCGTACCGCCTTACGAGCAGTACTTC. This chain uses TRBV7-9 with TRBJ2-7; D not certain. From germline, CDR1 is SEHNR and CDR2 FQNEAQ (reference sequence). There are 14 residues in the CDR3. Between the trimmed V and J ends, which lost 1 base and 4 bases, there was a span of 11 bases.